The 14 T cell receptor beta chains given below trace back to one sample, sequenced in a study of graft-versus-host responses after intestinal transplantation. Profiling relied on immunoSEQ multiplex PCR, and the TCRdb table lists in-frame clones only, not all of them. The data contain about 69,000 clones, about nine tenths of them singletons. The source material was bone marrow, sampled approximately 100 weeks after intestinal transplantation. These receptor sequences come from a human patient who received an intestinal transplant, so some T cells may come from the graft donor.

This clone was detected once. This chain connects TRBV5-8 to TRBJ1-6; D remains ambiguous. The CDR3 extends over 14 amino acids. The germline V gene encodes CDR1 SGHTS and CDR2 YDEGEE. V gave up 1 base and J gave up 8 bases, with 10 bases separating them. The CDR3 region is CASSLSPSDSPLHF. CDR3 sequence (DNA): TGTGCCAGCAGCTTGTCCCCCTCCGATTCACCCCTCCACTTT.

As DNA, the CDR3 is TGTGCCAGCAGTTATTACGCTACAGATACGCAGTATTTT. Translation: CASSYYATDTQYF. The chain combines TRBV6-5 with TRBJ2-3, with D uncertain. From germline, CDR1 is MNHEY and CDR2 SVGAGI. The V and J ends lost 3 bases and 3 bases respectively, with 7 bases between them. The CDR3 loop spans 13 amino acids.

DNA of the CDR3: TGCAGTGCTAGGTCCTACAATGAGCAGTTCTTC. This sequence encodes CSARSYNEQFF. This sequence joins TRBV20-1 and TRBJ2-1; no definite D call. V was cut by 3 bases and J by 1 base, with 1 base left in between. This CDR3 is built from 11 residues. In germline, CDR1 is DFQATT, CDR2 SNEGSKA (reference sequence).

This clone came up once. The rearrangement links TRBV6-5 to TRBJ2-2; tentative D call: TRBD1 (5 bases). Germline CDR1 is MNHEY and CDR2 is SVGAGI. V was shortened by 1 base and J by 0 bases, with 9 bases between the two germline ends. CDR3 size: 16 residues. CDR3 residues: CASSYWGGPNTGELFF. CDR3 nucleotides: TGTGCCAGCAGTTACTGGGGCGGACCGAACACCGGGGAGCTGTTTTTT.

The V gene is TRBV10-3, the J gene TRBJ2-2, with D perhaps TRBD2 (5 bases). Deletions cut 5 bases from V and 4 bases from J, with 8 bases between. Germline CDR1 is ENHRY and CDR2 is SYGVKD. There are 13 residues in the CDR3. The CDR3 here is CAISPEGTGELFF. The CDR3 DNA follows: TGTGCCATCAGTCCAGAGGGCACCGGGGAGCTGTTTTTT.

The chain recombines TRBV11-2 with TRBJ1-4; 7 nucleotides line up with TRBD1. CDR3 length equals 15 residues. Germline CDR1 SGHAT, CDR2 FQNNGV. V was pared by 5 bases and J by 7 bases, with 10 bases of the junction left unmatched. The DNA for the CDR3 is TGTGCCAGCAGCCCGCGACAGGGAGGGAGTGAAAAACTGTTTTTT. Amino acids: CASSPRQGGSEKLFF.

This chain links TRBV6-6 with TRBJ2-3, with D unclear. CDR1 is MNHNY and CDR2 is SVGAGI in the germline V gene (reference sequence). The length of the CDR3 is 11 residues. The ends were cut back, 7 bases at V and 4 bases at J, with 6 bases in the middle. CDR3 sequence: CASTQADTQYF. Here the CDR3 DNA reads TGTGCCAGCACCCAAGCAGATACGCAGTATTTT.

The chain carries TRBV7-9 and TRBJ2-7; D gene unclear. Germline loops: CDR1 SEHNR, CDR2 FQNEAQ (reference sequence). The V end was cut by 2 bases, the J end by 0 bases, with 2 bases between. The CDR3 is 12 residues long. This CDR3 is CASSLSSYEQYF. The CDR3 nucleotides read TGTGCCAGCAGCTTAAGCTCCTACGAGCAGTACTTC.

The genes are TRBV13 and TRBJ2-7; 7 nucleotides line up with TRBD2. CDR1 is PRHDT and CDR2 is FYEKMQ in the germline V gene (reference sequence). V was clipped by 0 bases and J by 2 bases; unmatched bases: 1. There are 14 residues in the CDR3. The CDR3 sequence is CASSLGRGAYEQYF. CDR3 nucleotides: TGTGCCAGCAGCTTAGGACGGGGGGCCTACGAGCAGTACTTC.

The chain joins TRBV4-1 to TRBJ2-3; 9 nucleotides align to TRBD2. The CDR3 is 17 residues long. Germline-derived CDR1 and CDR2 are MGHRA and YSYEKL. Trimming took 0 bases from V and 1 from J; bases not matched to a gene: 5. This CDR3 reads CASSQEVASGGTDTQYF. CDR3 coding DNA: TGCGCCAGCAGCCAAGAGGTGGCTAGCGGGGGCACAGATACGCAGTATTTT.

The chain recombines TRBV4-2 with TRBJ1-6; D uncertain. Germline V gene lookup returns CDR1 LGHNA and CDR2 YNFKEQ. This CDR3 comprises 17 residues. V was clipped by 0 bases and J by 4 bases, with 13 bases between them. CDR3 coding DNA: TGTGCCAGCAGCCAAGATCTGGAAGAACCATATAATTCACCCCTCCACTTT. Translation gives CASSQDLEEPYNSPLHF.

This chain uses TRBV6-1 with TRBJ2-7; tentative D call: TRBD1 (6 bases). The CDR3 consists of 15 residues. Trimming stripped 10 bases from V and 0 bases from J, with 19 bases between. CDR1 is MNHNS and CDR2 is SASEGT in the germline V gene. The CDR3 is CATEDRTVHSYEQYF. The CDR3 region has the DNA TGTGCCACTGAGGATCGGACAGTACACTCCTACGAGCAGTACTTC.

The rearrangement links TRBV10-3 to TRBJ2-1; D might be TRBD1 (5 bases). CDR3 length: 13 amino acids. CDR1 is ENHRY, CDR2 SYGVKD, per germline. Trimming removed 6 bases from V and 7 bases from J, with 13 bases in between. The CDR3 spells CAIRNRQTNEQFF. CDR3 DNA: TGTGCCATCAGAAACCGACAGACTAATGAGCAGTTCTTC.

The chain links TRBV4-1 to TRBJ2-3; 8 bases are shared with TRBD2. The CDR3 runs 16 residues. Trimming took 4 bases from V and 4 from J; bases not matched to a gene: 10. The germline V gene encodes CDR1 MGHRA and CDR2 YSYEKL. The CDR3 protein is CASSLPPAGGADTQYF. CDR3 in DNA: TGCGCCAGCAGCCTTCCCCCGGCGGGAGGCGCAGATACGCAGTATTTT.